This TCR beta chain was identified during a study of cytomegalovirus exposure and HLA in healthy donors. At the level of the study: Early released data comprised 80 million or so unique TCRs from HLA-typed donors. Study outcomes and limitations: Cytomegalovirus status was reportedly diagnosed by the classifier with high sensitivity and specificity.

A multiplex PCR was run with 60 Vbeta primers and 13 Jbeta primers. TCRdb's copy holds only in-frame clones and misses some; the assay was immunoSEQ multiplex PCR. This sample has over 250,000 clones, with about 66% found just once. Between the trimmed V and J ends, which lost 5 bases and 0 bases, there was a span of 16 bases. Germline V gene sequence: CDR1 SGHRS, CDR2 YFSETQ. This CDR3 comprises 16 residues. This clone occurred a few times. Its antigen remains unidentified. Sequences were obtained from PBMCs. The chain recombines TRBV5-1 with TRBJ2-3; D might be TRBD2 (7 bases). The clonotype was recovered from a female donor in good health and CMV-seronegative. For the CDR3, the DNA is TGCGCCAGCAGAAAGGGGGGGGACGGTAGCACAGATACGCAGTATTTT. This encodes CASRKGGDGSTDTQYF.